This is a list of T cell receptor beta chains from one sample in a study of cytomegalovirus exposure and HLA in healthy donors. The repertoire was sequenced with immunoSEQ multiplex PCR; TCRdb's copy has only in-frame clones and lacks some. The sample holds about 84,000 clones, around 66% seen once. Input material: PBMCs. The receptors originated from a woman between 40 and 55 years old in good health and CMV-seropositive. CDR3s include the opening cysteine and the closing phenylalanine or tryptophan. Fields, in order: V gene, J gene, CDR3 protein.

>TRBV6-5|TRBJ1-4
CASSADRGDEKLFF
>TRBV5-1|TRBJ1-6
CASSQDSPNGPLHF
>TRBV7-2|TRBJ2-5
CASSLGLRTEGRETQYF
>TRBV28|TRBJ1-1
CASSPRTGVDTEAFF
>TRBV11-2|TRBJ2-5
CASSLVGLAGVRGETQYF
>TRBV6-5|TRBJ2-7
CASRTPSEGREYF
>TRBV6-1|TRBJ2-7
CASQPRDTYEQYF
>TRBV29-1|TRBJ1-2
CSVDIWGFTYGNYGYTF
>TRBV27|TRBJ2-1
CASSLSDRGNEQFF
>TRBV27|TRBJ2-7
CASSFLASGYEQYF
>TRBV7-2|TRBJ2-6
CVSSGQLSGANVLTF
>TRBV6-1|TRBJ1-2
CASKDDRTYHGYTF
>TRBV6-5|TRBJ1-5
CASSYSGQGNQPQHF
>TRBV28|TRBJ1-1
CASSFQVGGSRNTEAFF
>TRBV30|TRBJ2-5
CAWSVQPRETQYF
>TRBV11-3|TRBJ2-2
CASSLGGYGTASNTGELFF
>TRBV5-4|TRBJ1-1
CASSVDSYTEAFF
>TRBV6-1|TRBJ2-7
CASSEVETGGYEQYF
>TRBV7-8|TRBJ2-7
CASSLEPQGYGEQYF
>TRBV28|TRBJ2-3
CASSFPRSGGPRPDTQYF
>TRBV27|TRBJ1-5
CASSFSGGQPQHF
>TRBV2|TRBJ1-1
CASSGSVANTEAFF
>TRBV7-2|TRBJ1-1
CASSLDALMNTEAFF
>TRBV7-9|TRBJ2-1
CASTFSRTGGHNEQFF
>TRBV5-4|TRBJ2-2
CASSEGGQGAFLGELFF
>TRBV30|TRBJ1-5
CAWSASRGQPQHF
>TRBV4-3|TRBJ1-6
CASSQVPTEDNSPLHF
>TRBV9|TRBJ2-7
CASSVSGGQGVYEQYF
>TRBV19|TRBJ1-1
CASSTFRGGSRAMNTEAFF
>TRBV27|TRBJ1-2
CASRSGGGVYGYTF
>TRBV2|TRBJ1-5
CASSEEGTGGQPQHF
>TRBV9|TRBJ1-3
CASSVATGQGNTIYF
>TRBV5-1|TRBJ2-7
CASSYARDYEQYF
>TRBV10-1|TRBJ2-1
CASSEYILAGVEAFF
>TRBV21-1|TRBJ2-5
CASSKFPIAGGPGGETQYF
>TRBV7-9|TRBJ2-7
CASSLQRIGGEDEQYF
>TRBV6-1|TRBJ1-1
CAGRADRAVFEAFF
>TRBV5-1|TRBJ1-1
CASSVRTRDSTEAFF
>TRBV7-8|TRBJ2-4
CASSPQREASPTKNIQYF
>TRBV28|TRBJ2-1
CASSVAGGGSLYNEQFF
>TRBV5-1|TRBJ2-5
CASSLGEGGGETQYF
>TRBV5-8|TRBJ1-1
CASSLAWDSRIGTEAFF